This T cell receptor beta chain derives from a study of OX40 agonist ivuxolimab in advanced cancers. Study at large: Dosing consisted of intravenous ivuxolimab at 0.01 to 10 mg/kg every 2 weeks.

Sequenced by immunoSEQ multiplex PCR; TCRdb stores in-frame clones only, minus some. The sample holds 90,000 to 120,000 clones, less than 95% seen once. This CDR3 region has 13 residues. Trimming removed 4 bases at V and 4 bases at J, with 9 bases between. Germline V gene lookup returns CDR1 SGHRS and CDR2 YFSETQ. Blood sampling was done at baseline, cycle 4 day 1, and cycle 7 day 1. The TCR sequence derives from an adult with an advanced solid tumor such as melanoma, head and neck, liver or kidney cancer. The sample was CD4+ or CD8+ T cells sorted from blood, taken in a trial of the OX40 agonist ivuxolimab. The chain uses TRBV5-1 and TRBJ1-3; D perhaps matches TRBD1 (5 bases). The CDR3 DNA reads TGCGCCAGCAGCGCCCGACAGGGAAACACCATATATTTT. Amino acid sequence: CASSARQGNTIYF.